A selection of T cell receptor beta chains follows, all from one sample in a study of blood T cell repertoires in COVID-19. The protocol was immunoSEQ multiplex PCR, while the TCRdb copy is restricted to in-frame clones and leaves out a portion. The sample includes about 46,000 clones, 90% of them seen just once. Sequencing was done on a sample of peripheral blood. Every receptor here comes from a man in his 70s with active COVID-19. Each CDR3 is given with its conserved first and last residue.

CDR3 protein	V gene	J gene
CASSLASGSNTEAFF	TRBV5-1	TRBJ1-1
CASSPWDRANYEQYF	TRBV6-5	TRBJ2-7
CASSFRQLNYGYTF	TRBV19	TRBJ1-2
CASSTYRGGLQHF	TRBV5-1	TRBJ1-5
CARSLVASYSTYEQYF	TRBV5-3	TRBJ2-7
CASSEIGRGRSNQPQHF	TRBV2	TRBJ1-5
CASGRTYNEQFF	TRBV12-5	TRBJ2-1
CASSLVGTGYNEQFF	TRBV5-5	TRBJ2-1
CASSQESGVAPQHF	TRBV4-2	TRBJ1-5
CASSLYRGSYEQYF	TRBV28	TRBJ2-7
CASSLDGGVGNTGELFF	TRBV4-3	TRBJ2-2
CASGHYIYGYTF	TRBV2	TRBJ1-2
CASRQSVGGEQFF	TRBV4-1	TRBJ2-1
CASSLVSEKAFF	TRBV7-8	TRBJ1-1
CASSLGTGADTQYF	TRBV5-4	TRBJ2-3
CASSQDWTAGVETQYF	TRBV4-2	TRBJ2-5
CASSSTGATNEKLFF	TRBV6-2/TRBV6-3	TRBJ1-4
CASSYPGGSTDTQYF	TRBV6-6	TRBJ2-3
CSGGQGDAEAFF	TRBV29-1	TRBJ1-1
CASSESLNTEAFF	TRBV2	TRBJ1-1
CASNKWGASGYTF	TRBV9	TRBJ1-2
CASSQQLAGGPYEQYF	TRBV4-2	TRBJ2-7
CASSMLASNTGELFF	TRBV2	TRBJ2-2